The 23 T cell receptor beta chains below all came from one sample that was sequenced in a study of T-cell reconstitution after alpha-beta-depleted transplantation in children. Library preparation (for TCRbeta) was performed with unique molecular identifiers. TCRdb reprocessed the PCR reads via MiXCR and lists one record per CDR3 protein. The sample has about 440,000 distinct CDR3 sequences, 43% seen once. The sequences come from PBMCs, collected before TCRalphabeta/CD19-depleted stem cell transplant. These receptors were taken from a girl aged 2-15 years with aplastic anemia, due to receive a stem cell transplant.

The chain has TRBV15 and TRBJ2-2, with D perhaps TRBD2 (6 bases). The V gene's germline CDR1 is LNHNV and CDR2 YYDKDF (reference sequence). V lost 6 bases, J lost 6 bases, and 23 bases lay in between. The length of the CDR3 is 17 residues. The CDR3 region has the DNA TGTGCCACCAGGTCCATACCGGCGGGGTGGGTCTCCGGGGAGCTGTTTTTT. Amino acids: CATRSIPAGWVSGELFF.

This clonotype was seen many times. The chain joins TRBV5-1 to TRBJ1-3; perhaps TRBD1 as D (6 bases). Trimming removed 4 bases from V and 0 bases from J, with 14 bases in between. CDR1 and CDR2 from the germline V gene are SGHRS and YFSETQ. This CDR3 has 16 amino acids. The CDR3 DNA reads as TGCGCCAGCAGCCCCGCAACAGGGAGCTCTGGAAACACCATATATTTT. Translation gives CASSPATGSSGNTIYF.

J is TRBJ2-1 and V is TRBV11-1, with D perhaps TRBD1 or TRBD2 (7 bases each). The germline V gene has CDR1 SGHAT and CDR2 FQDESV (reference sequence). This CDR3 region has 14 residues. Trimming took off 5 bases at V and 7 bases at J, with 15 bases between the two ends. In DNA, the CDR3 is TGTGCCAGCAGCCATAACAGGGGAGGGAATGAGCAGTTCTTC. This codes for CASSHNRGGNEQFF.

This clonotype was counted a few times. The chain couples TRBV18 to TRBJ2-1; TRBD2 agrees at 8 bases. The CDR3 length is 14 residues. Trimming removed 6 bases from V and 7 bases from J; junction bases left unmatched: 8. CDR1 and CDR2 (germline): KGHSH, LQKENI. The CDR3 spells CASSLAGRRNEQFF. The CDR3 coding sequence is TGTGCCAGCTCCCTAGCGGGCCGCAGGAATGAGCAGTTCTTC.

This clonotype appeared a few times. DNA of the CDR3: TGTGCCAGCAGTTTATCCCCGCTTGGGACTGAAGCTTTCTTT. Translated: CASSLSPLGTEAFF. The chain links TRBV12-3 or TRBV12-4 to TRBJ1-1; D gene unclear. This CDR3 comprises 14 residues. V was trimmed by 2 bases and J by 5 bases, leaving 12 bases between them.

As regards this clonotype: At one end, the junction sequence differs from germline, possibly due to a read error. The rearrangement joins TRBV20-1 to TRBJ1-1, with 7 bases fitting TRBD1. The germline V gene has CDR1 DFQATT and CDR2 SNEGSKA (reference sequence). The CDR3 length is 12 residues. The CDR3, as DNA: TGCCGTGCTCCTCAGGGGGACACTGAAGCTTTCTTT. Protein: CRAPQGDTEAFF.

This clonotype was seen a few times. The CDR3 region has the DNA TGTGCCAGCAGTGAGAGGATAGGGGTAGAGACCCAGTACTTC. Translating gives CASSERIGVETQYF. The V call is TRBV2, the J call TRBJ2-5, with D possibly TRBD1 on 5 matching bases. The CDR3 covers 14 residues. Germline CDR1 and CDR2: SNHLY and FYNNEI. V was clipped by 3 bases and J by 4 bases, with 12 bases between them.

In its sample, this clonotype was seen many times. J is TRBJ2-7 and V is TRBV29-1; 10 bases map to TRBD2. Germline-derived CDR1 and CDR2 are SQVTM and ANQGSEA. With V trimmed by 4 bases and J by 5 bases, 5 bases remained unmatched. This CDR3 contains 13 residues. The CDR3 DNA reads TGCAGCGTTGCTAGCGGGAGCACCAACGAGCAGTACTTC. Its translation: CSVASGSTNEQYF.

This rearrangement joins TRBV29-1 to TRBJ1-2; 7 positions match TRBD1. With 7 bases clipped from V and 0 bases from J, the junction kept 5 bases outside the gene matches. CDR1 is SQVTM and CDR2 is ANQGSEA in the germline V gene. CDR3 length equals 13 residues. The CDR3 protein is CSGLTGPNYGYTF. For the CDR3, the DNA is TGCAGCGGATTGACAGGGCCTAACTATGGCTACACCTTC.

This clonotype has more than one count but fewer than ten. The rearrangement uses TRBV20-1 and TRBJ1-3; D is unresolved. Germline assignment: CDR1 DFQATT and CDR2 SNEGSKA (reference sequence). This CDR3 has 12 residues. V lost 6 bases, J lost 9 bases, and 15 bases lay in between. CDR3 amino acids: CSAPIGRGTIYF. Here the CDR3 DNA reads TGCAGTGCCCCCATAGGGCGGGGCACCATATATTTT.

V is TRBV20-1 and J is TRBJ2-2, with 9 positions matching TRBD2. CDR3 size: 16 residues. The ends lost 0 bases at V and 3 bases at J; junction bases unmatched: 5. Germline CDR1 reads DFQATT; CDR2 reads SNEGSKA (reference sequence). The DNA of the CDR3 is TGCAGTGCTAGAGATTTGCCTAGCGGGGACACCGGGGAGCTGTTTTTT. This gives the protein CSARDLPSGDTGELFF.

The V gene is TRBV12-3 or TRBV12-4, the J gene TRBJ1-1; D is ambiguous. The CDR3 extends over 13 amino acids. Trimming took off 6 bases at V and 4 bases at J, with 12 bases between the two ends. CDR3 sequence (DNA): TGTGCCAGCAGGGACGGGTCTAGCACTGAAGCTTTCTTT. Encoded protein: CASRDGSSTEAFF.

This clonotype has only a few counts. Possible read error: a much larger clone is one base away. This chain links TRBV2 with TRBJ2-4, with D uncertain. The germline gives CDR1 SNHLY, CDR2 FYNNEI. Trimming took off 2 bases at V and 2 bases at J, with 1 base between the two ends. This CDR3 is 12 amino acids long. CDR3 nucleotides: TGTGCCAGCAGTGAAACCAAAAACATTCAGTACTTC. Translation gives CASSETKNIQYF. The whole variable domain, remainder taken from reference TRBV2 and TRBJ2-4, is EPEVTQTPSHQVTQMGQEVILRCVPISNHLYFYWYRQILGQKVEFLVSFYNNEISEKSEIFDDQFSVERPDGSNFTLKIRSTKLEDSAMYFCASSETKNIQYFGAGTRLSVL.

This chain links TRBV20-1 with TRBJ2-3; 11 bases line up with TRBD2. J gave up 1 base and V 1 base, and 10 bases lay outside the gene matches. Germline V lookup: CDR1 DFQATT, CDR2 SNEGSKA (reference sequence). CDR3 size: 18 residues. DNA of the CDR3: TGCAGTGCTAGAGTTCCGGGACTAGCGGCCCGAGGCACAGATACGCAGTATTTT. As protein: CSARVPGLAARGTDTQYF.

In this sample, this clonotype turned up many times. This chain links TRBV2 with TRBJ2-1; the D gene is possibly TRBD1 (6 bases). V lost 6 bases, J lost 1 base, and 16 bases lay in between. The CDR3 covers 16 residues. Germline CDR1 SNHLY, CDR2 FYNNEI. CDR3 bases: TGTGCCAGCAGGAAAAGAACAGGGCCTTCCTACAATGAGCAGTTCTTC. It is translated as CASRKRTGPSYNEQFF.

This clonotype was seen only a few times. The rearrangement joins TRBV7-8 to TRBJ2-7, with 8 bases fitting TRBD2. This CDR3 comprises 14 residues. The junction had 6 bases not matched to a gene; V was cut back by 2 bases and J by 6 bases. In germline, CDR1 is SGHVS, CDR2 FQNEAQ. The DNA of the CDR3 is TGTGCCAGCAGCTTAAGGGTCGGGAGGGCCGAGCAGTACTTC. This sequence encodes CASSLRVGRAEQYF.

V is TRBV3-1 and J is TRBJ2-7; D is tentatively TRBD1 or TRBD2 (5 bases each). The CDR3 is made up of 14 amino acids. Deletions cut 3 bases from V and 2 bases from J, with 11 bases between. The germline CDR1 and CDR2 sequences are LGHDT and YNNKEL (reference sequence). CDR3 nucleotide sequence: TGTGCCAGCAGCCAGGGAAGGGGACCCTACGAGCAGTACTTC. Translating gives CASSQGRGPYEQYF.

The CDR3 DNA reads TGCGCCAGCAGCCAGCGGGGCCCGGCGGACGAGCAGTACTTC. Translation gives CASSQRGPADEQYF. This chain connects TRBV5-1 to TRBJ2-7; 7 nucleotides align to TRBD2. V dropped 4 bases and J dropped 5; count of bases not matched to a gene: 9. The germline V gene has CDR1 SGHRS and CDR2 YFSETQ. The CDR3 loop spans 14 amino acids.

In this sample, this clonotype turned up a few times. This chain links TRBV3-1 with TRBJ2-3, with 10 nucleotides matching TRBD2. The germline CDR1 and CDR2 sequences are LGHDT and YNNKEL (reference sequence). The V segment lost 4 bases and the J segment 2 bases; nucleotides outside the gene matches: 12. The CDR3 covers 18 residues. CDR3 region: CASSPHIVAGGPTDTQYF. The CDR3 coding sequence is TGTGCCAGCAGCCCCCACATCGTAGCGGGAGGCCCCACAGATACGCAGTATTTT.

This clonotype has ten or more counts. The chain is built from TRBV20-1 and TRBJ1-2, with 9 positions matching TRBD1. Germline assignment: CDR1 DFQATT and CDR2 SNEGSKA (reference sequence). The trim removed 3 bases at V and 6 bases at J, leaving 5 bases unmatched. The CDR3 spans 13 residues. CDR3 in amino acids: CSASGTGYNGYTF. The CDR3 DNA follows: TGCAGTGCTAGCGGGACAGGGTATAATGGCTACACCTTC.

The rearrangement links TRBV12-3 or TRBV12-4 to TRBJ2-1; TRBD1 is a possible D gene (6 bases). V lost 1 base, J lost 1 base, and 11 bases lay in between. The CDR3 runs 16 residues. This chain's CDR3 is CASSLDRDWSYNEQFF. The DNA of the CDR3 is TGTGCCAGCAGTTTAGACAGGGATTGGTCCTACAATGAGCAGTTCTTC.

This clonotype was counted at least ten times. The chain has TRBV7-9 and TRBJ1-3; D remains unclear. CDR3 size: 16 residues. Trimming cost V 2 bases and J 0 bases, with 11 bases left between them. The germline V gene has CDR1 SEHNR and CDR2 FQNEAQ (reference sequence). The CDR3 bases are TGTGCCAGCAGCTTAATTCACGGGAGCTCTGGAAACACCATATATTTT. It specifies CASSLIHGSSGNTIYF.

The rearrangement links TRBV12-5 to TRBJ1-4; D gene ambiguous. This CDR3 is 14 amino acids long. In germline, CDR1 is LGHNT, CDR2 FRNRAP. Between the trimmed V and J ends, which lost 10 bases and 7 bases, there was a span of 19 bases. CDR3 sequence: CATVGSGGGEKLFF. The CDR3 nucleotides are TGTGCTACCGTGGGTTCGGGAGGCGGTGAAAAACTGTTTTTT.